A single sample is the source of the 8 T cell receptor beta chains below, sequenced in a study of T cells in women clearing cervical HPV infection. Here immunoSEQ multiplex PCR was the method, and the copy in TCRdb shows in-frame clones only, minus some. In total, the table holds fewer than 35,000 clones. Specimen: blood buffy coat. These receptors were collected from a woman between 18 and 69 years old with a cervical HPV16 infection that either progressed to CIN3+ or cleared (not recorded which).

Note on this clone: Coverage ceases 3 residues before the CDR3 finishes, and the germline J gene fills in the end. This chain links TRBV6-2 or TRBV6-3 with TRBJ1-5; no clear D gene. The V gene's germline CDR1 is MNHEY and CDR2 SVGEGT. The CDR3 runs 13 residues. Trimming pared 7 bases from V and 4 bases from J, leaving 11 bases between. The CDR3 sequence: CASTRSGNQPQHF. CDR3 DNA, as far as it was read: TGTGCCAGCACCCGATCGGGGAATCAGCCC.

As concerns this clone: With the read ending 3 residues before the CDR3 end, the germline J gene is used to fill in that end. V is TRBV5-6 and J is TRBJ1-6; TRBD1 aligns across 8 bases. V lost 2 bases to trimming and J lost 8 bases; unmatched junction nucleotides: 6. Germline CDR1 and CDR2: SGHDT and YYEEEE. The CDR3 is made up of 15 amino acids. CDR3 region: CASSFWTGRDSPLHF. Partial CDR3 DNA: TGTGCCAGCAGCTTCTGGACAGGGAGGGATTCACCC.

Concerning this clone: The read falls 3 residues short of the CDR3 end, and the missing part is taken from the germline J gene. This chain links TRBV11-3 with TRBJ2-5; the D call may be TRBD1 or TRBD2 (5 bases each). The CDR3 is made up of 13 amino acids. V shed 3 bases and J shed 5 bases, with 10 bases lying between them. Germline V gives CDR1 SGHNT, CDR2 YENEEA. Partial CDR3 DNA: TGTGCCAGCAGCTTGGGCAGGGAGGAGACC. Its protein is CASSLGREET. From start to end, the CDR3 is CASSLGREETQYF.

About this clone itself: The read halts 3 residues ahead of the CDR3 end, with the missing end drawn from the germline J gene. The chain carries TRBV19 and TRBJ1-6; 9 nucleotides align to TRBD1. From germline, CDR1 is LNHDA and CDR2 SQIVND (reference sequence). CDR3 length: 13 amino acids. V lost 4 bases to trimming and J lost 10 bases; unmatched junction nucleotides: 2. The CDR3 protein is CASSNRGHSPLHF. The covered CDR3 bases are TGTGCCAGTAGTAACAGGGGGCACTCACCC. Filled out from reference TRBV19 and TRBJ1-6, the complete variable domain reads DGGITQSPKYLFRKEGQNVTLSCEQNLNHDAMYWYRQDPGQGLRLIYYSQIVNDFQKGDIAEGYSVSREKKESFPLTVTSAQKNPTAFYLCASSNRGHSPLHFGNGTRLTVT.

Points on this clone: One end of the junction is discordant with germline, which a read error may explain. Coverage ceases 3 residues before the CDR3 finishes, and the germline J gene fills in the end. Other DNA variants within this sample encode the same CDR3. The rearrangement links TRBV6-1 to TRBJ1-3, with 7 bases that match TRBD1. From germline, CDR1 is MNHNS and CDR2 SASEGT. The CDR3 length is 14 residues. Incomplete CDR3 DNA: TGTGCCAGCAGTGAACCGGCAGGGGGAAACACT. It is translated as CASSEPAGGNT. The CDR3, in full, reads CASSEPAGGNTIYF.

On this clone: At one end the junction does not follow the germline gene, possibly because of a read error. The read ends 3 residues early relative to the CDR3; the germline J gene fills the gap. This rearrangement joins TRBV7-3 to TRBJ2-3; perhaps TRBD1 as D (6 bases). CDR1 is SGHTA and CDR2 is FQGTGA in the germline V gene. CDR3 length: 13 residues. Incomplete CDR3 DNA: TGTGCCAGCAGCTCGACAGGTTCAGAGACG. Encoded protein: CASSSTGSET. The full CDR3 sequence reads CASSSTGSETQYF.

Comment on this clone: The sequence runs out 3 residues before the end of the CDR3; the remainder is reconstructed from the germline J gene. The chain joins TRBV11-2 to TRBJ1-5; D unclear. CDR3 size: 13 residues. The germline CDR1 and CDR2 sequences are SGHAT and FQNNGV. With 1 base removed from V and 6 bases from J, the gap between germline ends came to 7 bases. CDR3 bases read: TGTGCCAGCAGCTTAGGTCTAGGTCAGCCC. Translating gives CASSLGLGQP. The whole CDR3 is CASSLGLGQPQHF.

Incomplete CDR3 DNA: TGCGCCAGCAGCGTTACAGGGGGCTACGAG. Residues: CASSVTGGYE. The full-length CDR3 reads as CASSVTGGYEQYF. The chain combines TRBV5-1 with TRBJ2-7; TRBD1 matches 8 bases. The read ends 3 residues shy of where the CDR3 ends; the end is completed using the germline J gene. CDR1 is SGHRS and CDR2 is YFSETQ in the germline V gene. With 4 bases clipped from V and 3 bases from J, the junction kept 3 bases outside the gene matches. This CDR3 comprises 13 residues.